The text below deals with one T cell receptor beta chain. This entry is derived from a study of blood T cell repertoires in COVID-19. Study-level background: Acute and convalescent COVID-19 specimens originated in the United States, Italy and Spain. Sample material is recorded as cDNA or gDNA derived from T cells, B-cell-depleted T cells, or PBMCs.

V lost 0 bases, J lost 5 bases, and 10 bases lay in between. CDR1 is SGHTA, CDR2 FQGNSA, per germline. The CDR3 extends over 14 amino acids. Per the authors' pipeline: For nucleated cells, counts were estimated from reference gene primer amplification. Clones were sequenced by immunoSEQ multiplex PCR, and TCRdb holds only the in-frame ones, with some missing. The D gene and trimming were derived from the DNA, and the V and J assignments and clone size from that table. The sample has 30,000 to 35,000 clones, over 75% seen once. The sequencing input was peripheral blood. The rearrangement joins TRBV7-2 to TRBJ2-5, with D possibly matching TRBD2 (5 bases). This receptor was obtained from a man in his 60s with active COVID-19. The CDR3 DNA reads TGTGCCAGCAGCTTAGCGGACTGGGAGGAGACCCAGTACTTC. Its translation: CASSLADWEETQYF. Variable domain in full (rest from reference TRBV7-2 and TRBJ2-5): GAGVSQSPSNKVTEKGKDVELRCDPISGHTALYWYRQSLGQGLEFLIYFQGNSAPDKSGLPSDRFSAERTGGSVSTLTIQRTQQEDSAVYLCASSLADWEETQYFGPGTRLLVL.